The clone carrying this T cell receptor (beta chain) appeared many times. Its matching antigen is unknown. The data were obtained in a study of T cells in Graves' hyperthyroidism and ophthalmopathy. Background on the study: Peripheral blood was acquired at first diagnosis, ahead of any therapy whatsoever.

General study results and limits: Blood also carried most thyroid clonotypes expanded above 0.001.

The CDR3 totals 12 residues. Germline V gene sequence: CDR1 MDHEN, CDR2 SYDVKM. V was trimmed by 7 bases and J by 8 bases, leaving 11 bases between them. The investigators amplified TCR beta CDR3 regions from RNA transcripts. TCR CDR3 regions were first amplified by RT-PCR with HTBI primers. TCRdb re-called the multiplex PCR reads with MiXCR, one entry per CDR3 protein. In the table there are 500,000 to 650,000 distinct CDR3 sequences, 15% to 20% of which are singletons. Fresh peripheral blood, approximately 10 ml, yielded the PBMCs. The TCR comes from a woman younger than 30 with Graves' ophthalmopathy. The source material was blood. The V gene is TRBV28, the J gene TRBJ1-4; weak D call: TRBD1 (5 bases). The CDR3 protein is CASTTGMEKLFF. The DNA for the CDR3 is TGTGCCAGCACCACAGGAATGGAAAAACTGTTTTTT.